This T cell receptor beta chain comes out of a study of blood T cell repertoires in COVID-19. Looking at the study overall: T cells, B-cell-depleted T cells, or PBMCs supplied cDNA or gDNA.

In the original workflow: Reference gene primers were amplified, and this amplification served to estimate nucleated cell counts. Assay used: immunoSEQ multiplex PCR; TCRdb lists only in-frame clones, some missing. V and J calls and clone size are given by that table; D and trimming were obtained from the DNA. This sample has a few hundred thousand clones, with roughly 88% found just once. This CDR3 comprises 17 residues. Germline V gives CDR1 SGDLS, CDR2 YYNGEE. V shed 1 base and J 3 bases; nucleotides not matched to a gene: 3. Participants reported their clinical history, and cohort assignment relied on those reports. Exposed enrollees had met someone with a PCR-confirmed or clinician-diagnosed COVID-19 case at some point within the 2 weeks before study entry.

This clonotype was sampled from a woman in her 40s who had been exposed to COVID-19. The sample taken for sequencing was PBMCs or T cells enriched from blood (not recorded which). The chain is built from TRBV9 and TRBJ2-4; TRBD2 agrees at 14 bases. In DNA, the CDR3 is TGTGCCAGCAGCGTACGAGGACTAGCGGGAGGCAAAAACATTCAGTACTTC. It yields the protein CASSVRGLAGGKNIQYF.